This entry describes one T cell receptor beta chain. The antigen remains unidentified. This record belongs to a study of cytomegalovirus exposure and HLA in healthy donors. Study findings and constraints: Later on, a genetic analysis was performed. It linked a missense variant in DCLRE1C with V- and J-gene trimming of TCR beta.

This CDR3 comprises 13 residues. CDR1 and CDR2 from the germline V gene are LNHDA and SQIVND (reference sequence). The V and J ends lost 3 bases and 3 bases respectively, with 8 bases between them. The PCR was carried out with 60 Vbeta primers and 13 Jbeta primers. Profiling relied on immunoSEQ multiplex PCR, and the TCRdb table lists in-frame clones only, not all of them. The sample has under 200,000 clones; more than 60% are singletons. The sample consisted of PBMCs. This TCR derives from a woman aged 25 to 39 in good health and CMV-seronegative. The V call is TRBV19, the J call TRBJ1-2; D gene unclear. The CDR3 reads CASSMRSDYGYTF. The CDR3 DNA is TGTGCCAGTAGTATGCGGTCGGACTATGGCTACACCTTC.